The sequence of this T cell receptor beta chain was determined in a study of radiation and T cells in renal cell carcinoma (dated by TCRdb to 2019 to 2021). Looking at the study overall: Samples were obtained from a clinical trial, in which 15 Gy stereotactic body radiation therapy was delivered to primary renal cell carcinomas and nephrectomy was performed 4 weeks later. TCR beta sequencing covered approximately 51 samples in total, comprising around 25 tumors and 27 peripheral blood samples. In the 55 or so samples combined, 4,016,671 unique CDR3 nucleotide sequences were found, encoding about 2.7 million unique CDR3 amino acid sequences.

The time point label, read with the paper, signifies: baseline pretreatment blood. This specimen's treatment or condition label, interpreted: 15 Gy SBRT to primary tumor, nephrectomy 4 weeks later. Serial peripheral blood from radiation-treated patients was sampled at baseline, 2 weeks and 4 weeks after SBRT to track tumor-enriched clonotypes. Every patient's renal cell carcinoma showed clear cell pathology. The QIAamp DNA Blood Mini Kit (Qiagen) was used to prepare genomic DNA for TCR sequencing. The analyses included only samples that passed all quality control checks. The immunoSEQ kit was used, according to the manufacturer's recommendations, to generate TCR beta libraries from genomic DNA. Library preparation used a first multiplex PCR with proprietary primers, then a second PCR adding unique barcodes, with bead cleanups after each round. A positive control reaction and a negative control reaction, both provided in the kit, were run with every batch of samples. The final libraries were assessed on an Agilent 4200 TapeStation D1000 ScreenTape, pooled by volume, and quantified by qPCR. Sequencing was performed on an Illumina NextSeq500 with a MidOutput 150-cycle cartridge, and 156 Read1 and 15 Index1 cycles were run with kit custom primers. The pooled library was loaded at around 1.1 pM with 20% PhiX control spiked in. In the source study's methods: Vendor-processed data were analyzed in R, and a clonotype was defined as all T cells sharing the same CDR3 nucleotide sequence. In the clone abundance analyses, frequencies were normalized to the 10,000 most abundant clones in each sample. Public T cell clones, averaging fewer than five per sample, were removed before analysis. A difference in abundance of at least 32-fold between compartments was used to define tumor-enriched and baseline blood-enriched clonotypes. Clonotypes expanded or contracted between blood time points were identified with a beta-binomial differential abundance model. Tumor-blood repertoire similarity was measured with the Baroni-Urbani and Buser coefficient, and groups were compared using two-tailed Wilcoxon tests in R. This immuneACCESS table, as held by TCRdb, lists in-frame sequences with V and J called but not all clones. Of the missing ones, under half trace to an unresolved V gene in checked studies; the others have no known cause. V, J and clone size are taken as reported in that table, and D and trimming were inferred from the DNA itself. The sample has about 150,000 clones on record, roughly 90% of them singletons. The biggest ten clones account for approximately 4% of the sample.

As concerns this clone: Its antigen is currently not known. Base qualities were left out, and no much larger clone turns up one base away.

CDR3 length: 16 amino acids, cysteine to phenylalanine. The DNA shown is the 48-base CDR3, in frame from base 1. Per the germline V gene, SGHVS is the CDR1 and FQNEAQ is the CDR2. A distance of 19 bases separates the germline ends of V and J, which lose 5 bases and 2 bases respectively. Points the paper makes about the study in general: With a single-armed trial design, the study had no way to address how radiation dose or scheduling affects the TCR repertoire. Because pretreatment tumor biopsies were not available, the study could not determine whether clonotypes were already present within the tumor at baseline. An increase in top tumor clonotypes in blood was observed from baseline to 2 weeks post-radiation, followed by contraction by 4 weeks, which was taken to suggest transient expansion of tumor-resident clones. Tracking of blood repertoire dynamics stopped at less than 5 weeks after treatment, with no follow-up past that point.

The sample was blood, taken from a patient whose treatment included radiotherapy and nephrectomy. Recombination joined TRBV7-8 with TRBJ2-7; the D gene is possibly TRBD1, with 7 bases matching. This sequence was found in a woman aged 70-85 years with renal cell carcinoma. The nucleotide sequence is TGTGCCAGCAGCCCCGCAGGGGGTGGGACTCCCTACGAGCAGTACTTC. The translation is CASSPAGGGTPYEQYF.